The 11 T cell receptor beta chains below were found in one sample sequenced in a study of blood T cell repertoires in COVID-19. Produced via immunoSEQ multiplex PCR; TCRdb's table is partial and in-frame only. The table includes fewer than 250,000 clones, roughly 90% detected once. The sample comprised peripheral blood. Receptors originate from a man in his 60s with COVID-19, enrolled during active disease.

V gene TRBV7-2 combines with J gene TRBJ1-3; tentatively, D is TRBD1 (5 bases). The CDR3 is 17 amino acids. Germline loops: CDR1 SGHTA, CDR2 FQGNSA. Trimming took off 4 bases at V and 0 bases at J, with 16 bases between the two ends. CDR3 DNA: TGTGCCAGCAGCTCCCAGCTACAGGTTCGCTCTGGAAACACCATATATTTT. It encodes CASSSQLQVRSGNTIYF.

This chain joins TRBV5-4 and TRBJ1-5; D not certain. Germline CDR1 reads SGHNT; CDR2 reads YYREEE (reference sequence). V was clipped by 4 bases and J by 7 bases, with 12 bases between them. The CDR3 has 13 amino acids. CDR3 coding DNA: TGTGCCAGCAGCCCTGACATTACGCAGCCCCAGCATTTT. It translates to CASSPDITQPQHF.

The CDR3 DNA sequence: TGCGCCAGCAGCTTGGGGGCACCCAACACTGAAGCTTTCTTT. This sequence encodes CASSLGAPNTEAFF. This chain connects TRBV5-1 to TRBJ1-1; D is uncertain. Germline loops: CDR1 SGHRS, CDR2 YFSETQ. The ends were cut back, 0 bases at V and 2 bases at J, with 8 bases in the middle. The CDR3 runs 14 residues.

The count of this clone is one. This chain links TRBV18 with TRBJ2-1; 8 positions agree with TRBD1. Unmatched junction bases numbered 9, after V lost 4 bases and J lost 4 bases. This CDR3 region has 16 residues. Germline CDR1 reads KGHSH; CDR2 reads LQKENI. In DNA, the CDR3 is TGTGCCAGCTCACACTCGACAGGGGCCCAATACAATGAGCAGTTCTTC. This encodes CASSHSTGAQYNEQFF.

This chain uses TRBV28 with TRBJ2-5; TRBD1 agrees at 8 bases. The V segment lost 6 bases and the J segment 5 bases; nucleotides outside the gene matches: 11. Germline-derived CDR1 and CDR2 are MDHEN and SYDVKM. The CDR3 covers 15 residues. CDR3 amino acids: CASSRPVAGGETQYF. DNA for the CDR3: TGTGCCAGCAGCAGGCCCGTGGCAGGGGGCGAGACCCAGTACTTC.

This clone has only one observation. This sequence joins TRBV4-1 and TRBJ2-1, with 14 bases identical to TRBD2. Per germline, CDR1 MGHRA and CDR2 YSYEKL. Trimming at V came to 6 bases and at J to 2 bases, leaving 9 bases not matched to a gene. The CDR3 length is 18 residues. CDR3 sequence: CASSQGLAGVGTYNEQFF. For the CDR3, the DNA is TGCGCCAGCAGTCAGGGACTAGCGGGAGTCGGGACCTACAATGAGCAGTTCTTC.

V is TRBV19 and J is TRBJ1-2; 8 nucleotides align to TRBD1. Germline CDR1 is LNHDA and CDR2 is SQIVND (reference sequence). After removal of 7 bases from V and 2 bases from J, the junction contained 9 bases not matched to a gene. This CDR3 is built from 15 residues. The DNA of the CDR3 is TGTGCCAGTACTCCTGTTCAGGGGGCGAACTATGGCTACACCTTC. Encoded protein: CASTPVQGANYGYTF. Filled out from reference TRBV19 and TRBJ1-2, the complete variable domain reads DGGITQSPKYLFRKEGQNVTLSCEQNLNHDAMYWYRQDPGQGLRLIYYSQIVNDFQKGDIAEGYSVSREKKESFPLTVTSAQKNPTAFYLCASTPVQGANYGYTFGSGTRLTVV.

In regard to this clone: The same CDR3 can be traced to other DNA sequences in this sample. The chain couples TRBV6-6 to TRBJ1-1; tentative D call: TRBD1 (5 bases). The germline V gene has CDR1 MNHNY and CDR2 SVGAGI (reference sequence). CDR3 size: 14 residues. V was pared by 0 bases and J by 1 base, with 6 bases between. The CDR3 here is CASSYSGGNTEAFF. CDR3 nucleotides: TGTGCCAGCAGTTACTCGGGGGGGAACACTGAAGCTTTCTTT.

This clone was picked up a small number of times. CDR3 region: CASTTGQGNGYTF. The CDR3 nucleotides read TGTGCCAGCACCACCGGACAGGGAAATGGCTACACCTTC. The genes are TRBV27 and TRBJ1-2, with 8 bases that match TRBD1. The CDR3 has 13 residues. V dropped 7 bases and J dropped 6; count of bases not matched to a gene: 7. CDR1 and CDR2 from the germline V gene are MNHEY and SMNVEV (reference sequence).

In its sample, this clone was seen once. V usage is TRBV29-1 and J usage is TRBJ2-7, with 10 bases fitting TRBD2. Per the germline V gene, CDR1 is SQVTM and CDR2 is ANQGSEA. V was pared by 6 bases and J by 0 bases, with 11 bases of the junction left unmatched. The CDR3 loop spans 16 amino acids. Here the CDR3 reads CSVVTLAGESSYEQYF. In DNA form, the CDR3 reads TGCAGCGTCGTCACCCTAGCGGGGGAGAGCTCCTACGAGCAGTACTTC.

The rearrangement uses TRBV19 and TRBJ1-2; maybe TRBD1 (6 bases). The V gene lost 6 bases and the J gene lost 7 bases, with 21 bases spanning the gap. Germline CDR1 is LNHDA and CDR2 is SQIVND (reference sequence). This CDR3 spans 15 amino acids. CDR3 bases: TGTGCCAGTAGCACACAGGGTACATCTACGGTTGGCTACACCTTC. Translation gives CASSTQGTSTVGYTF.